Each of the 10 T cell receptor beta chains below was sequenced from the same sample in a study of cytomegalovirus exposure and HLA in healthy donors. Clones were read by immunoSEQ multiplex PCR, and TCRdb kept only the in-frame ones, dropping some. The table includes more than 85,000 clones, 85% to 95% detected once. Sequencing was performed on PBMCs. These receptors were taken from a woman younger than 35 in good health and CMV-seronegative.

This clone was counted once. The chain uses TRBV5-6 and TRBJ2-7; perhaps TRBD2 as D (7 bases). The CDR3 runs 15 residues. Trimming pared 4 bases from V and 3 bases from J, leaving 17 bases between. Germline CDR1 is SGHDT and CDR2 is YYEEEE. CDR3 DNA sequence: TGTGCCAGCAGCCCGTTCCCAGGGGAGGGCTACGAGCAGTACTTC. Its translation is CASSPFPGEGYEQYF.

The chain couples TRBV5-1 to TRBJ2-2; no firm D call. Between the trimmed V and J ends, which lost 5 bases and 2 bases, there was a span of 4 bases. Looked up from germline, CDR1 is SGHRS and CDR2 is YFSETQ. The CDR3 loop spans 12 amino acids. CDR3 bases: TGCGCCAGCAGTAGAAACACCGGGGAGCTGTTTTTT. As protein: CASSRNTGELFF.

The chain recombines TRBV5-6 with TRBJ2-6; TRBD1 is a possible D gene (6 bases). The V gene's germline CDR1 is SGHDT and CDR2 YYEEEE. The CDR3 length is 15 residues. The germline V and J ends were trimmed by 4 bases and 2 bases, with 10 bases remaining between them. The CDR3 reads CASSTTGTGANVLTF. The DNA of the CDR3 is TGTGCCAGCAGCACAACAGGGACTGGGGCCAACGTCCTGACTTTC.

V is TRBV30 and J is TRBJ1-5, with 7 bases aligning to TRBD1. J gave up 7 bases and V 0 bases, and 18 bases lay outside the gene matches. Germline CDR1 GTSNPN, CDR2 SVGIG (reference sequence). This CDR3 is built from 18 residues. The DNA for the CDR3 is TGTGCCTGGAGTGTACATCGTAGGGACAGCCTCGAGAGGCAGCCCCAGCATTTT. It specifies CAWSVHRRDSLERQPQHF.

This chain joins TRBV6-1 and TRBJ1-4, with 7 bases that match TRBD1. CDR1 and CDR2 from the germline V gene are MNHNS and SASEGT. The CDR3 covers 15 residues. V shed 4 bases and J 4 bases; nucleotides not matched to a gene: 6. The CDR3 coding sequence is TGTGCCAGCAGTGCGACAGGGCCTGTTAATGAAAAACTGTTTTTT. This codes for CASSATGPVNEKLFF.

The chain has TRBV13 and TRBJ1-2, with 8 bases matching TRBD1. V gave up 5 bases and J gave up 5 bases; unmatched junction bases: 7. The CDR3 contains 14 residues. The germline gives CDR1 PRHDT, CDR2 FYEKMQ (reference sequence). The CDR3 region has the DNA TGTGCCAGCAGCCCAGGACAGGGAGGTTATGGCTACACCTTC. Its protein product is CASSPGQGGYGYTF.

This clone has only one observation. The V gene is TRBV4-1, the J gene TRBJ1-5; 8 nucleotides align to TRBD1. The CDR3 is 18 amino acids. The trim removed 0 bases at V and 3 bases at J, leaving 10 bases unmatched. CDR1 is MGHRA and CDR2 is YSYEKL in the germline V gene. CDR3: CASSQDVYRGTVNQPQHF. The CDR3 DNA sequence: TGCGCCAGCAGCCAAGATGTTTACAGGGGGACGGTCAATCAGCCCCAGCATTTT.

The genes are TRBV5-4 and TRBJ1-1; the D gene is possibly TRBD1 (5 bases). Trimming removed 3 bases at V and 1 base at J, with 13 bases between. CDR3 size: 15 residues. CDR1 and CDR2 from the germline V gene are SGHNT and YYREEE (reference sequence). The CDR3 sequence: CASSSQVGGNTEAFF. The DNA of the CDR3 is TGTGCCAGCAGCTCTCAAGTGGGGGGGAACACTGAAGCTTTCTTT.

This clone was detected only a few times. This chain connects TRBV4-3 to TRBJ2-3; 8 bases map to TRBD2. CDR1 is LGHNA and CDR2 is YSLEER in the germline V gene. The CDR3 length is 16 residues. V was clipped by 2 bases and J by 4 bases; unmatched bases: 8. In DNA, the CDR3 is TGCGCCAGCAGCCAACACCGGGGGGGCCCCGCAGATACGCAGTATTTT. Translated: CASSQHRGGPADTQYF.

The chain couples TRBV19 to TRBJ2-1; 8 bases agree with TRBD2. The CDR3 has 16 amino acids. V shed 1 base and J 6 bases; nucleotides not matched to a gene: 8. CDR1 and CDR2 from the germline V gene are LNHDA and SQIVND (reference sequence). DNA of the CDR3: TGTGCCAGTAGTATAGGACCCAGCGGGGGTGCCAATGAGCAGTTCTTC. It yields the protein CASSIGPSGGANEQFF.